This entry concerns a single TCR beta chain. This sample is part of a study of T cell changes during pregnancy in multiple sclerosis. Assay used: immunoSEQ multiplex PCR; TCRdb lists only in-frame clones, some missing. The data hold about 87,000 clones, with around 93% observed a single time. This specimen was peripheral blood, taken in the third trimester of pregnancy. This TCR came from a female donor in good health, enrolled as a control in a pregnancy study.

In nucleotides, the CDR3 is TGTGCCAGCAGTGACTCGACAGGGGGAGATACGCAGTATTTT. Amino acid sequence: CASSDSTGGDTQYF. The J gene is TRBJ2-3, the V gene TRBV6-4, with 9 bases aligning to TRBD1. V was clipped by 0 bases and J by 5 bases; unmatched bases: 0. CDR1 is MRHNA and CDR2 is SNTAGT in the germline V gene. The CDR3 consists of 14 residues.